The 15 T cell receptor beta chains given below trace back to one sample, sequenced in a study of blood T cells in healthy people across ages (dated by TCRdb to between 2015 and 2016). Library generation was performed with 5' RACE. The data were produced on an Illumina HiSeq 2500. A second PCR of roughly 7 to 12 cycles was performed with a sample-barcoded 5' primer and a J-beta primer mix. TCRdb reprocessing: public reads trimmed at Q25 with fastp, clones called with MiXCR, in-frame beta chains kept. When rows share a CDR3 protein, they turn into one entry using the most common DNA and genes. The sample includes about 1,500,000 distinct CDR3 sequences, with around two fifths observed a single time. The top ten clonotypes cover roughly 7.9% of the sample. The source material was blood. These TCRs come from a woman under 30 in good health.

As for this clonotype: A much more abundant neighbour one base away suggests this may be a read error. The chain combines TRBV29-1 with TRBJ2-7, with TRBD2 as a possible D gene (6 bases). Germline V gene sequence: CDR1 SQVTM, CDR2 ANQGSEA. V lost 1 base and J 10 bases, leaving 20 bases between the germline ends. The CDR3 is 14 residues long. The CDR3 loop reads CSVEGTGLGETQYV. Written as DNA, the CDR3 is TGCAGCGTTGAAGGGACGGGACTTGGGGAGACCCAGTACGTC.

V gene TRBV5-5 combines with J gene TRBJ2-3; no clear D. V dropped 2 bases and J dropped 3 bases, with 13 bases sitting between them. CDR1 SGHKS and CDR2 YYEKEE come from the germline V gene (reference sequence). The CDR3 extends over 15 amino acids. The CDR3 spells CASSFSAQKTDTQYF. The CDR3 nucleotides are TGTGCCAGCAGCTTTTCCGCCCAGAAAACAGATACGCAGTATTTT.

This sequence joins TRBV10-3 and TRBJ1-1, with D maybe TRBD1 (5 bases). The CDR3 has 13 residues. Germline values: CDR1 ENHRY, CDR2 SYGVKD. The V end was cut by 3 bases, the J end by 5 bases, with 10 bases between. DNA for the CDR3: TGTGCCATCAGTGACCCCAGGGAGACTGAAGCTTTCTTT. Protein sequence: CAISDPRETEAFF.

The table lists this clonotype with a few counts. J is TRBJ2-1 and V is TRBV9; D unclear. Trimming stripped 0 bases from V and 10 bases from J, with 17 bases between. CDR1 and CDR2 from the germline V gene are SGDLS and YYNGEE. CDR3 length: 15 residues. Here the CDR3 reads CASSVEGSQSEEQFF. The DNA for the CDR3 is TGTGCCAGCAGCGTAGAGGGTAGTCAAAGTGAGGAGCAGTTCTTC.

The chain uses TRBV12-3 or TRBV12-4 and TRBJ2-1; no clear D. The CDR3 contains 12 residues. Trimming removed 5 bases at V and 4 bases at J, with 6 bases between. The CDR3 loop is CASSDGYNEQFF. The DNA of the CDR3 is TGTGCCAGCAGTGACGGATACAATGAGCAGTTCTTC.

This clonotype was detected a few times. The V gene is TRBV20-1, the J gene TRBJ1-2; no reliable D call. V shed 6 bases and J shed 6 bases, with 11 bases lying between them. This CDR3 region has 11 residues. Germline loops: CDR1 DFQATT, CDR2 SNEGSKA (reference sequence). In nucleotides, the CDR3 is TGCAGTGCCCGGGGATCAGATGGCTACACCTTC. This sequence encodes CSARGSDGYTF.

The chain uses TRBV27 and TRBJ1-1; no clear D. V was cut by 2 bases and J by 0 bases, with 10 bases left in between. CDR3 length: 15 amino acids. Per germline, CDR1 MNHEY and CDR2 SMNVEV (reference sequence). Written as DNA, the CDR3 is TGTGCCAGCAGTTTAGGCAGGTACATGAACACTGAAGCTTTCTTT. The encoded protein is CASSLGRYMNTEAFF.

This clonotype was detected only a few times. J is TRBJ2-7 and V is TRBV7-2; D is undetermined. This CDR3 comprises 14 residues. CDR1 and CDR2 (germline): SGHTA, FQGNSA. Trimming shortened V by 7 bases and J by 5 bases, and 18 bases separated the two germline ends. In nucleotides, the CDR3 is TGTGCCAGCACCGCGACTTGGGCTAGTAACGAGCAGTACTTC. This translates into CASTATWASNEQYF.

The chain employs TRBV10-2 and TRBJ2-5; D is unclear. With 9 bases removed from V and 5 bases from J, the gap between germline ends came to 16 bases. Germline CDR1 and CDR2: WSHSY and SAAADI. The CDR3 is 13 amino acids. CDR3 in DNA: TGCGCCAGAGGACGCCCAGAACGCGAGACCCAGTACTTC. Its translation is CARGRPERETQYF.

CDR3 in DNA: TGTGCCAGCAGTGAAGGCTCAGGATGGAACACTGAAGCTTTCTTT. It encodes CASSEGSGWNTEAFF. The chain carries TRBV2 and TRBJ1-1; no firm D call. The germline gives CDR1 SNHLY, CDR2 FYNNEI. The CDR3 consists of 15 residues. The V and J ends lost 1 base and 1 base respectively, with 10 bases between them. The full variable domain, rest sourced from reference TRBV2 and TRBJ1-1, is EPEVTQTPSHQVTQMGQEVILRCVPISNHLYFYWYRQILGQKVEFLVSFYNNEISEKSEIFDDQFSVERPDGSNFTLKIRSTKLEDSAMYFCASSEGSGWNTEAFFGQGTRLTVV.

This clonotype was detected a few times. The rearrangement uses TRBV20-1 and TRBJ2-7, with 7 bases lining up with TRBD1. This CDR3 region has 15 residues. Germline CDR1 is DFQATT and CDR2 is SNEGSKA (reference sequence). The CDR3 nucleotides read TGCGGTACAGGGGTCCCACATGCGGGCATATACGAGCAGTACTTC. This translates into CGTGVPHAGIYEQYF.

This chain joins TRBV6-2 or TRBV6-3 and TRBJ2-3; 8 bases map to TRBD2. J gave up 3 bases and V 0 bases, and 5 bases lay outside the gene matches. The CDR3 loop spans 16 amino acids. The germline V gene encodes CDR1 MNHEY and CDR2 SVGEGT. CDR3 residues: CASSYSLSGGTDTQYF. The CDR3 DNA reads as TGTGCCAGCAGTTACTCACTATCGGGGGGGACAGATACGCAGTATTTT.

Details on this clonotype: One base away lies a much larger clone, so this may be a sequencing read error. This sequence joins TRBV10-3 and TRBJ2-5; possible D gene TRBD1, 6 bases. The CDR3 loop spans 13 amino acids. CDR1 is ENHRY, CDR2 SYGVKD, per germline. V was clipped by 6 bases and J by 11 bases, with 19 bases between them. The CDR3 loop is CAISDGTSDEQYF. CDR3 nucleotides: TGTGCCATCAGCGACGGGACATCGGATGAGCAGTACTTC.

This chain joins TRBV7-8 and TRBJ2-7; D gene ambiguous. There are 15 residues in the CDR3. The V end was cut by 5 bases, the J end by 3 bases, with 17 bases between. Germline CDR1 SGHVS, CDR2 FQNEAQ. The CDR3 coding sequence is TGTGCCAGCAGCCCCGGACCTAGTTGGGGCTACGAGCAGTACTTC. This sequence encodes CASSPGPSWGYEQYF.

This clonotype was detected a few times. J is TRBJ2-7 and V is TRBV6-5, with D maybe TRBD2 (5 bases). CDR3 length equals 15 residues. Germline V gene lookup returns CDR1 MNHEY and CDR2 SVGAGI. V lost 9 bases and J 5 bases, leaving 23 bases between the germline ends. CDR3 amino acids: CASSSDVRGSDEQYF. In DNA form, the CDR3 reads TGTGCCAGTAGCTCCGATGTACGGGGATCCGACGAGCAGTACTTC.